A single sample is the source of the 30 T cell receptor beta chains below, sequenced in a study of graft-versus-host responses after intestinal transplantation. Repertoires were generated with immunoSEQ multiplex PCR, while TCRdb's copy carries only in-frame clones and drops some. Of approximately 88,000 clones listed, approximately 87% are singletons. Their recognized antigens are unknown. The sequencing here drew on unstimulated CD4+ T cells sorted from spleen or lymph node cells, taken before intestinal transplant. The receptors derive from a human donor who received an intestinal transplant.

The chain is built from TRBV10-3 and TRBJ2-2; TRBD2 matches at 8 bases. The CDR3 has 17 residues. The V segment lost 0 bases and the J segment 0 bases; nucleotides outside the gene matches: 3. CDR1 and CDR2 from the germline V gene are ENHRY and SYGVKD. The CDR3 loop reads CAISESRLATNTGELFF. The CDR3 nucleotides are TGTGCCATCAGTGAGTCGCGACTAGCGACGAACACCGGGGAGCTGTTTTTT.

The chain couples TRBV6-5 to TRBJ2-1; TRBD2 matches at 13 bases. The junction had 6 bases not matched to a gene; V was cut back by 6 bases and J by 7 bases. Germline assignment: CDR1 MNHEY and CDR2 SVGAGI. This CDR3 spans 15 amino acids. The CDR3 nucleotides read TGTGCCAGCAGACCCGGGACTAGCGGGATAAATGAGCAGTTCTTC. This sequence encodes CASRPGTSGINEQFF.

The V gene is TRBV2, the J gene TRBJ2-7, with 7 bases lining up with TRBD1. Germline trimming cut 6 bases from V and 2 bases from J; bases unmatched to any gene: 7. This CDR3 region has 14 residues. The germline gives CDR1 SNHLY, CDR2 FYNNEI. CDR3 sequence: CASSSRQGTYEQYF. CDR3 nucleotide sequence: TGTGCCAGCAGCTCAAGACAGGGCACCTACGAGCAGTACTTC.

The chain is built from TRBV6-6 and TRBJ2-3; the match to TRBD2 covers 13 bases. The junction had 7 bases not matched to a gene; V was cut back by 6 bases and J by 4 bases. The CDR3 is 16 amino acids. Germline CDR1 is MNHNY and CDR2 is SVGAGI (reference sequence). CDR3 sequence: CASSYTSGGAPDTQYF. In DNA, the CDR3 is TGTGCCAGCAGCTATACTAGCGGGGGGGCCCCAGATACGCAGTATTTT.

CDR3 sequence (DNA): TGTGCCAGCAGCTTAGCCGGGAGGCTAGCGGGCACATTCCCCTACGAGCAGTACTTC. Encoded protein: CASSLAGRLAGTFPYEQYF. The gene calls are TRBV7-8 and TRBJ2-7, with 8 bases that match TRBD2. J gave up 2 bases and V 0 bases, and 15 bases lay outside the gene matches. CDR3 size: 19 residues. Germline V gene data show CDR1 as SGHVS and CDR2 as FQNEAQ. Full variable domain (outside the CDR3, taken from reference TRBV7-8 and TRBJ2-7): GAGVSQSPRYKVAKRGQDVALRCDPISGHVSLFWYQQALGQGPEFLTYFQNEAQLDKSGLPSDRFFAERPEGSVSTLKIQRTQQEDSAVYLCASSLAGRLAGTFPYEQYFGPGTRLTVT.

The chain uses TRBV11-1 and TRBJ2-1, with D possibly matching TRBD2 (6 bases). The CDR3 extends over 17 amino acids. Trimming took 5 bases from V and 0 from J, leaving 17 bases between them. Germline V gives CDR1 SGHAT, CDR2 FQDESV (reference sequence). Here the CDR3 reads CASSPSRLGHSYNEQFF. The CDR3 bases are TGTGCCAGCAGCCCCTCCCGACTAGGTCACTCCTACAATGAGCAGTTCTTC.

This clone was counted only a few times. V gene TRBV6-5 combines with J gene TRBJ2-7, with 9 bases fitting TRBD1. CDR1 MNHEY and CDR2 SVGAGI come from the germline V gene. The CDR3 contains 14 residues. V was clipped by 6 bases and J by 7 bases; unmatched bases: 10. The CDR3, as DNA: TGTGCCAGCAGCCCCGGGACAGGGCCTTGGGAGCAGTACTTC. Protein product: CASSPGTGPWEQYF.

The chain couples TRBV5-1 to TRBJ1-1; tentative D call: TRBD1 (6 bases). The CDR3 spans 14 residues. Trimming took off 0 bases at V and 3 bases at J, with 9 bases between the two ends. CDR1 and CDR2 from the germline V gene are SGHRS and YFSETQ. Written as DNA, the CDR3 is TGCGCCAGCAGCTTGGGACAGGCCCACACTGAAGCTTTCTTT. This gives the protein CASSLGQAHTEAFF.

CDR3 loop: CASSQERAGAYEQYF. In nucleotides, the CDR3 is TGTGCCAGCAGCCAAGAGAGGGCAGGCGCCTACGAGCAGTACTTC. The chain uses TRBV4-2 and TRBJ2-7; tentative D call: TRBD2 (5 bases). Germline V gene data show CDR1 as LGHNA and CDR2 as YNFKEQ. The CDR3 covers 15 residues. V lost 0 bases, J lost 2 bases, and 11 bases lay in between.

The chain employs TRBV7-9 and TRBJ1-6, with TRBD1 as a possible D gene (5 bases). The CDR3 sequence is 16 residues long. Looked up from germline, CDR1 is SEHNR and CDR2 is FQNEAQ (reference sequence). Between the trimmed V and J ends, which lost 1 base and 8 bases, there was a span of 15 bases. CDR3 residues: CASSLVRSGLDSPLHF. CDR3 DNA: TGTGCCAGCAGCTTAGTTCGGTCAGGGTTGGATTCACCCCTCCACTTT.

The chain has TRBV18 and TRBJ2-7, with D perhaps matching TRBD1 (7 bases). V was clipped by 0 bases and J by 3 bases, with 18 bases between them. The CDR3 is 17 amino acids. CDR1 and CDR2 from the germline V gene are KGHSH and LQKENI. In DNA, the CDR3 is TGTGCCAGCTCACCACCTTTGTGGGGGGACAGAGTCTACGAGCAGTACTTC. Translation: CASSPPLWGDRVYEQYF.

The genes are TRBV5-5 and TRBJ1-5; D possibly corresponds to TRBD1 (6 bases). CDR3 length equals 16 residues. Germline CDR1 is SGHKS and CDR2 is YYEKEE (reference sequence). Deletions cut 3 bases from V and 5 bases from J, with 18 bases between. The CDR3 DNA sequence: TGTGCCAGCAGCTCGACACAGGGTTTCTCCGATCAGCCCCAGCATTTT. Translating gives CASSSTQGFSDQPQHF.

V and J are TRBV5-1 and TRBJ1-2, with a tentative D call TRBD1 (6 bases). Germline loops: CDR1 SGHRS, CDR2 YFSETQ. CDR3 length: 14 amino acids. Trimming pared 5 bases from V and 1 base from J, leaving 12 bases between. DNA for the CDR3: TGCGCCAGCAGTTCCAAGGGGGTTAACTATGGCTACACCTTC. This codes for CASSSKGVNYGYTF.

This chain links TRBV5-1 with TRBJ1-1, with a weak D call TRBD1 (6 bases). From germline, CDR1 is SGHRS and CDR2 YFSETQ. This CDR3 is built from 12 residues. With 0 bases removed from V and 9 bases from J, the gap between germline ends came to 9 bases. The CDR3 region is CASSLEGGKAFF. CDR3 sequence (DNA): TGCGCCAGCAGCTTGGAAGGGGGAAAAGCTTTCTTT. Combining the CDR3 with reference TRBV5-1 and TRBJ1-1 gives the whole variable domain KAGVTQTPRYLIKTRGQQVTLSCSPISGHRSVSWYQQTPGQGLQFLFEYFSETQRNKGNFPGRFSGRQFSNSRSEMNVSTLELGDSALYLCASSLEGGKAFFGQGTRLTVV.

CDR3 region: CASSLGTGGANTIYF. The CDR3 bases are TGTGCCAGCAGCTTAGGCACAGGAGGGGCCAACACCATATATTTT. V and J are TRBV7-9 and TRBJ1-3, with D tentatively TRBD1 (5 bases). In germline, CDR1 is SEHNR, CDR2 FQNEAQ (reference sequence). CDR3 length: 15 amino acids. The V end was cut by 1 base, the J end by 7 bases, with 14 bases between.

The chain links TRBV4-2 to TRBJ2-1, with TRBD2 as a possible D gene (6 bases). This CDR3 has 17 residues. Trimming cost V 0 bases and J 15 bases, with 27 bases left between them. CDR1 is LGHNA, CDR2 YNFKEQ, per germline. The CDR3: CASSQEAGTGASTDGFF. CDR3 in DNA: TGTGCCAGCAGCCAAGAAGCCGGGACTGGGGCCTCTACTGATGGGTTCTTC.

The chain joins TRBV5-6 to TRBJ2-3; the D gene is possibly TRBD2 (5 bases). V shed 0 bases and J shed 2 bases, with 10 bases lying between them. Looked up from germline, CDR1 is SGHDT and CDR2 is YYEEEE. The CDR3 is 15 amino acids. Here the CDR3 reads CASSLALAITDTQYF. In nucleotides, the CDR3 is TGTGCCAGCAGCTTGGCTCTAGCCATCACAGATACGCAGTATTTT.

The chain carries TRBV25-1 and TRBJ1-1, with D possibly matching TRBD1 (5 bases). The CDR3 has 14 residues. V was cut by 4 bases and J by 2 bases, with 11 bases left in between. In germline, CDR1 is MGHDK, CDR2 SYGVNS. CDR3 DNA: TGTGCCAGCAGTGTCGGACATACCAACACTGAAGCTTTCTTT. This codes for CASSVGHTNTEAFF.

The chain links TRBV27 to TRBJ1-2, with a weak D call TRBD1 (5 bases). Germline CDR1 MNHEY, CDR2 SMNVEV (reference sequence). The CDR3 length is 16 residues. Between the trimmed V and J ends, which lost 5 bases and 0 bases, there was a span of 16 bases. The chain's CDR3 is CASSPDLTAPNYGYTF. The CDR3 DNA sequence: TGTGCCAGCAGTCCGGACCTGACAGCCCCTAACTATGGCTACACCTTC.

As concerns this clone: At one end the junction does not follow the germline gene, possibly because of a read error. This chain connects TRBV2 to TRBJ2-1; 10 bases map to TRBD1. The V gene's germline CDR1 is SNHLY and CDR2 FYNNEI. This CDR3 has 15 amino acids. This chain's CDR3 is CASREGTGVNLRQFF. Written as DNA, the CDR3 is TGTGCCAGCAGAGAAGGGACAGGGGTGAACTTGAGGCAGTTCTTC.

In this sample, this clone turned up once. This sequence joins TRBV5-1 and TRBJ2-3; 8 nucleotides agree with TRBD2. Trimming took 4 bases from V and 4 from J; bases not matched to a gene: 17. The CDR3 is made up of 18 amino acids. Germline CDR1 SGHRS, CDR2 YFSETQ. Here the CDR3 reads CASSPRVAGTVIADTQYF. The DNA of the CDR3 is TGCGCCAGCAGCCCCCGGGTAGCGGGGACCGTAATTGCAGATACGCAGTATTTT. Complete variable domain (other parts from reference TRBV5-1 and TRBJ2-3): KAGVTQTPRYLIKTRGQQVTLSCSPISGHRSVSWYQQTPGQGLQFLFEYFSETQRNKGNFPGRFSGRQFSNSRSEMNVSTLELGDSALYLCASSPRVAGTVIADTQYFGPGTRLTVL.

J is TRBJ2-5 and V is TRBV7-8, with 8 nucleotides matching TRBD1. The CDR3 runs to 15 residues. V was pared by 4 bases and J by 4 bases, with 8 bases of the junction left unmatched. Germline values: CDR1 SGHVS, CDR2 FQNEAQ. The CDR3 here is CASSYNQGAGETQYF. The CDR3 coding sequence is TGTGCCAGCAGCTACAACCAGGGGGCGGGAGAGACCCAGTACTTC. Together with reference TRBV7-8 and TRBJ2-5, the CDR3 gives the full variable domain: GAGVSQSPRYKVAKRGQDVALRCDPISGHVSLFWYQQALGQGPEFLTYFQNEAQLDKSGLPSDRFFAERPEGSVSTLKIQRTQQEDSAVYLCASSYNQGAGETQYFGPGTRLLVL.

This rearrangement joins TRBV2 to TRBJ2-5; 10 bases are a match to TRBD2. CDR1 is SNHLY and CDR2 is FYNNEI in the germline V gene. The V segment lost 8 bases and the J segment 11 bases; nucleotides outside the gene matches: 8. The CDR3 has 12 residues. CDR3 amino acids: CASSRGLARQYF. In DNA form, the CDR3 reads TGTGCCAGCTCGAGGGGACTAGCGCGTCAGTACTTC.

The chain couples TRBV5-4 to TRBJ2-2, with 7 bases matching TRBD2. CDR1 is SGHNT and CDR2 is YYREEE in the germline V gene (reference sequence). With 1 base clipped from V and 7 bases from J, the junction kept 4 bases outside the gene matches. The CDR3 consists of 14 residues. The CDR3 coding sequence is TGTGCCAGCAGCTTGCGGACTAGTGTCGGGGAGCTGTTTTTT. Translation: CASSLRTSVGELFF.

The table lists this clone with a few counts. The V call is TRBV6-1, the J call TRBJ1-3, with D maybe TRBD1 (5 bases). This CDR3 contains 16 residues. The V and J ends lost 3 bases and 0 bases respectively, with 12 bases between them. Per germline, CDR1 MNHNS and CDR2 SASEGT. CDR3 DNA: TGTGCCAGCAGTGAGGGACTTTTTGTCTCTGGAAACACCATATATTTT. Translation gives CASSEGLFVSGNTIYF.

J is TRBJ2-1 and V is TRBV5-1; D possibly corresponds to TRBD1 (5 bases). Germline V gene sequence: CDR1 SGHRS, CDR2 YFSETQ. The CDR3 spans 13 residues. Trimming removed 2 bases at V and 10 bases at J, with 13 bases between. The CDR3 reads CASSFNRQGEQFF. CDR3 coding DNA: TGCGCCAGCAGCTTCAACCGCCAGGGAGAGCAGTTCTTC.

The rearrangement uses TRBV7-8 and TRBJ1-2, with 7 bases that match TRBD1. Unmatched junction bases numbered 10, after V lost 5 bases and J lost 4 bases. CDR3 length: 15 residues. Germline assignment: CDR1 SGHVS and CDR2 FQNEAQ. The CDR3 protein is CASSRMDPGGYGYTF. The CDR3, as DNA: TGTGCCAGCAGCCGGATGGATCCAGGGGGCTATGGCTACACCTTC.

The rearrangement links TRBV18 to TRBJ2-5; D gene ambiguous. CDR1 KGHSH and CDR2 LQKENI come from the germline V gene. V lost 0 bases and J lost 1, with 3 bases in between. This CDR3 has 13 amino acids. The CDR3 loop reads CASSPPFQETQYF. DNA for the CDR3: TGTGCCAGCTCACCACCCTTCCAAGAGACCCAGTACTTC.

The chain recombines TRBV7-9 with TRBJ1-1; the match to TRBD1 covers 8 bases. The V gene's germline CDR1 is SEHNR and CDR2 FQNEAQ (reference sequence). Trimming removed 5 bases from V and 1 base from J; junction bases left unmatched: 9. The CDR3 has 16 amino acids. CDR3 DNA sequence: TGTGCCAGCAGCCAAGCAGGACAGGGCCGGAACACTGAAGCTTTCTTT. Translated, it gives CASSQAGQGRNTEAFF. Drawing the rest from reference TRBV7-9 and TRBJ1-1, the complete variable domain is DTGVSQNPRHKITKRGQNVTFRCDPISEHNRLYWYRQTLGQGPEFLTYFQNEAQLEKSRLLSDRFSAERPKGSFSTLEIQRTEQGDSAMYLCASSQAGQGRNTEAFFGQGTRLTVV.

The chain has TRBV2 and TRBJ2-7; D might be TRBD2 (5 bases). V was cut by 4 bases and J by 4 bases, with 11 bases left in between. CDR1 is SNHLY and CDR2 is FYNNEI in the germline V gene. The length of the CDR3 is 13 residues. The CDR3 DNA reads TGTGCCAGCAGTGGGTCTTGGACTTACGAGCAGTACTTC. Translating it yields CASSGSWTYEQYF. The full variable domain, with the rest looked up from reference TRBV2 and TRBJ2-7, is EPEVTQTPSHQVTQMGQEVILRCVPISNHLYFYWYRQILGQKVEFLVSFYNNEISEKSEIFDDQFSVERPDGSNFTLKIRSTKLEDSAMYFCASSGSWTYEQYFGPGTRLTVT.